The T cell receptor beta chain described here comes from a study of regulatory T cells in long-lasting Graves disease (dated by TCRdb to 2020 to 2023). General notes on the study: Antithyroid drugs had been taken for less than 3 months by newly diagnosed Graves' disease patients. A total of roughly 35 samples underwent TCR sequencing: around 13 from persistent and approximately 20 from newly diagnosed Graves' disease patients. The study took place in China and was registered as a clinical trial. Patients with persistent Graves' disease were compared with patients with newly diagnosed Graves' disease using TCR sequencing and RNA sequencing of peripheral blood. The research as a whole found: Lower TCR Shannon entropy and fewer highly expanded clones were observed in persistent Graves' disease patients than in newly diagnosed patients, which suggested clonal expansion. Sequencing and analysis were limited to the TCR beta chain. Because the primary lesion, thyroid tissue, could not be accessed, the study looked at peripheral blood alone. Persistent patients shared more public clonotypes among themselves (around 2,800) than newly diagnosed patients did (about 970). The authors noted that the small sample size was a limitation that may lower accuracy. Preferential use of TRBV28, TRBJ1-2 and TRBJ2-5 was observed in persistent disease, whereas TRBV20-1 and TRBJ2-1 were favored in newly diagnosed disease.

The sample's time point label, in plain terms: newly diagnosed GD, antithyroid drugs for less than 3 months. For both TCR sequencing and RNA sequencing, RNA was extracted from PBMCs in TRIzol. The diagnosis of Graves' disease was made according to American Thyroid Association guidelines. Patients were recruited from an endocrinology department in Xi'an, China. Each patient gave approximately 10 milliliters of peripheral blood, collected in an EDTA anticoagulant tube. PBMCs were isolated by Ficoll Paque Plus density gradient separation without further T cell sorting. An Agilent 2100 Bioanalyzer and agarose gel were used to check RNA quality, while a NanoDrop 2000 measured RNA concentration. From the cysteine up to the phenylalanine, the CDR3 has a length of 17 residues. Only CDR3 DNA remains: 51 bases, in frame from the first base. Trimming leaves V shorter by 0 bases and J shorter by 2 bases, with the junction holding 11 bases beyond the gene matches. CDR1 DFQATT and CDR2 SNEGSKA are derived from the germline V gene (reference sequence).

This clonotype was counted many times. Its antigen is currently not known. Base qualities are missing; no much larger clone stands one base away. The library was produced with multiplex PCR. The instrument given in TCRdb is Illumina HiSeq 4000. TCR beta libraries were built with iRepertoire HTBI primers and Arm-PCR amplification of CDR3 regions. Before sequencing, the PCR products underwent gel purification. On the authors' methods: Gene usage analysis of CDR3 amino acid clonotypes used the 62 TRBV and around 13 TRBJ segments found across samples. Filtered high-quality paired reads were merged into contigs using COPE and FqMerger. BLAST was used to align contigs to IMGT TRBV, TRBD and TRBJ reference genes, and CDR3 was defined according to IMGT. Any clonotype with a frequency above 0.1% was counted as a highly expanded clone. Shannon entropy was used to measure repertoire diversity, and the Gini coefficient was used to measure V-J evenness. Public clonotypes were defined as clonotypes shared by more than one individual. The public reads were run again by TCRdb, first through fastp at Q25 and then through MiXCR, and only productive beta chains were kept. Rows with a matching CDR3 protein are joined into one entry that keeps the most common DNA and genes. TCRdb, not the authors, supplied the V and J calls. The sample records a few hundred thousand distinct CDR3 sequences, 16% of which are singletons. Jointly, the top ten make up 25% to 30% of the sample.

The same data also went into a second study, on T cells in Graves' hyperthyroidism and ophthalmopathy. The second source states: Stable Graves' hyperthyroidism was defined as the absence of progression to ophthalmopathy over 18 months of follow-up. Hyperthyroidism patients were newly diagnosed, had a disease duration of under 2 months, and were aged 18 to 65 years. The study excluded patients with uncontrolled infections, other autoimmune diseases, pregnancy or lactation. Diagnoses were based on clinical symptoms, serum thyroxine and TRAb, thyroid ultrasound and orbital computed tomography. A first-round RT-PCR of the TCR CDR3 used the HTBI primer set with the Qiagen OneStep RT-PCR kit. Most expanded thyroid clonotypes (frequency above 0.001) were also detected in blood, a finding suggesting that blood repertoires may reflect thyroid immune responses. A 13 V-J signature model separated ophthalmopathy from stable hyperthyroidism, with about 90% sensitivity and approximately 81% specificity in cross-validation and 80%/75% in testing. In validation, the model predicted progression to ophthalmopathy a median of about 6 months before onset, with approximately 68% sensitivity and just under 75% specificity. TCR V-J signatures able to tell the groups apart were searched for in a discovery cohort of around 95 patients, of whom 43 had Graves' ophthalmopathy and around 58 had stable Graves' hyperthyroidism. An independent validation cohort of under 20 hyperthyroidism patients and more than 15 patients who later progressed to ophthalmopathy tested prospective prediction of ophthalmopathy. The approximately 90 discovery patients were randomly split 7:3 into training and test sets. The study also compared thyroid tissue and blood T-cell repertoires from several Graves' hyperthyroidism patients. Once sampling was done, hyperthyroidism patients were given methimazole at a starting dose of 30 mg daily, whereas ophthalmopathy patients were given high-dose intravenous methylprednisolone. The libraries were constructed in a second round of multiplex PCR and then size-selected and purified. Sequencing of the libraries was done on an Illumina HiSeq2000 using paired-end 100 bp reads. SOAPnuke was used to process the raw data, removing reads that contained adapters or uncalled bases, had a mean Phred below 15, or lacked an exact match to the constant primer or identifier. COPE v1.2.5 was used to merge high-quality paired reads, and clonotypes were defined as unique nucleotide sequences. Clonotypes were aligned to IMGT TRBV, TRBD and TRBJ reference segments using MiTCR v1.1. The analysis included only V-J combinations with a frequency above 0.0001, which together covered roughly 99% of the repertoires. The TCS score was defined as F50 (clonal expansion) divided by E x V (chaos), with BLOSUM62-based TCRdist calculated between CDR3 peptides within each V-J. Welch's t-statistics and random forest reduced roughly 540 V-J features to about 12, which were used in a naive Bayes classifier (R e1071). Sample size was not statistically predetermined, and investigators were not blinded to group allocation. According to the paper, TCR Vbeta CDR3 sequencing was carried out on 120 to 150 peripheral blood samples, which came from 40 to 45 ophthalmopathy, around 74 hyperthyroidism and approximately 17 progressor patients.

Sequenced material: peripheral blood mononuclear cells (PBMCs), taken at new diagnosis, from a patient treated with antithyroid drugs. This receptor was obtained from a man aged 35 to 55 with Graves disease. Donor details come from another sample of the same person, matched by shared clones. In this chain, TRBV20-1 is recombined with TRBJ2-7; the central 9 bases match TRBD2. Here is the DNA: TGCAGTGCTAGAGATACCTGGACTAGCGTCGTAACCTACGAGCAGTACTTC. Its coded protein is CSARDTWTSVVTYEQYF.